These 5 T cell receptor beta chains came from one sample sequenced in a study of CD8+ T cells in alopecia areata. RNA was extracted and reverse transcribed into cDNA as the sequencing template. The repertoire was sequenced with immunoSEQ multiplex PCR; TCRdb's copy has only in-frame clones and lacks some. This table has 150,000 to 250,000 clones, more than 55% appearing once. The treatment here: oral pan-JAK inhibitor, 5-10 mg twice daily. The sequenced sample was CD4+ T cells sorted from blood, obtained at week 4, from a patient treated with tofacitinib. The receptor source for this set is a human donor with alopecia areata.

The CDR3 reads CASSPAPQETQYF. The CDR3 DNA sequence: TGCGCCAGCAGCCCCGCTCCCCAGGAGACCCAGTACTTC. This chain connects TRBV4-1 to TRBJ2-5; D call uncertain. V was pared by 4 bases and J by 5 bases, with 11 bases between. This CDR3 is 13 amino acids long. Germline loops: CDR1 MGHRA, CDR2 YSYEKL.

There are a few counts of this clone. This chain uses TRBV5-1 with TRBJ1-5, with D maybe TRBD1 (6 bases). Per the germline V gene, CDR1 is SGHRS and CDR2 is YFSETQ. V was clipped by 4 bases and J by 5 bases, with 13 bases between them. This CDR3 is built from 14 residues. The CDR3, as DNA: TGCGCCAGCAGCCATGGGGACACCGATCAGCCCCAGCATTTT. Translating gives CASSHGDTDQPQHF.

This clone occurred a few times. V gene TRBV29-1 combines with J gene TRBJ2-3, with 8 bases matching TRBD1. With V trimmed by 3 bases and J by 8 bases, 10 bases remained unmatched. This CDR3 has 14 amino acids. The germline CDR1 and CDR2 sequences are SQVTM and ANQGSEA. In nucleotides, the CDR3 is TGCAGCGTTGAGGGACAGGCCAAAAGGGGTACGCAGTATTTT. This gives the protein CSVEGQAKRGTQYF.

The V call is TRBV4-2, the J call TRBJ2-3; the D gene could be TRBD1 or TRBD2 (5 bases each). Between the trimmed V and J ends, which lost 1 base and 7 bases, there was a span of 15 bases. Germline CDR1 reads LGHNA; CDR2 reads YNFKEQ. The length of the CDR3 is 15 residues. CDR3 coding DNA: TGTGCCAGCAGCCAAGCCGGGACCCGGGGTAATACGCAGTATTTT. Amino acids: CASSQAGTRGNTQYF.

This clone was seen once. V gene TRBV30 combines with J gene TRBJ1-1; D might be TRBD1 (5 bases). This CDR3 region has 12 residues. V lost 7 bases, J lost 1 base, and 10 bases lay in between. The germline CDR1 and CDR2 sequences are GTSNPN and SVGIG (reference sequence). The CDR3 spells CASGRKNTEAFF. In DNA form, the CDR3 reads TGTGCCTCGGGACGGAAGAACACTGAAGCTTTCTTT. The full variable domain, rest sourced from reference TRBV30 and TRBJ1-1, is SQTIHQWPATLVQPVGSPLSLECTVEGTSNPNLYWYRQAAGRGLQLLFYSVGIGQISSEVPQNLSASRPQDRQFILSSKKLLLSDSGFYLCASGRKNTEAFFGQGTRLTVV.